This TCR beta chain derives from a study of blood T cell repertoires in COVID-19. Overall study context: The study drew acute and convalescent COVID-19 samples from the United States, Italy and Spain. T cells, B-cell-depleted T cells, or PBMCs provided the cDNA or gDNA that served as material.

Germline assignment: CDR1 MNHEY and CDR2 SMNVEV (reference sequence). Losses at the gene ends were 8 bases for V and 3 bases for J; bases not matched to a gene: 10. There are 15 residues in the CDR3. Ages ranged from about 18 to 89 years, with residence in 24 US areas. Sequencing used immunoSEQ multiplex PCR; TCRdb keeps in-frame clones, though not all of them. The sample lists 150,000 to 250,000 clones, roughly 87% occurring once. The chain uses TRBV27 and TRBJ1-5; 7 bases align to TRBD1. This clonotype was obtained from a young woman who had recovered from COVID-19. The sequenced material came from PBMCs or T cells enriched from blood (not recorded which). CDR3 DNA sequence: TGTGCCAGCGGACGAAGACAGGGCAACAATCAGCCCCAGCATTTT. Its protein is CASGRRQGNNQPQHF.